These 22 T cell receptor beta chains share one sample of origin, sequenced in a study of blood T cell repertoires in COVID-19. Profiling relied on immunoSEQ multiplex PCR, and the TCRdb table lists in-frame clones only, not all of them. The data hold some 190,000 clones, with approximately 80% observed a single time. The sequenced sample was PBMCs or T cells enriched from blood (not recorded which). All receptors come from a man aged 55 to 70 who had been exposed to COVID-19.

The chain joins TRBV2 to TRBJ1-4, with TRBD1 matching over 10 bases. Unmatched junction bases numbered 3, after V lost 9 bases and J lost 5 bases. The V gene's germline CDR1 is SNHLY and CDR2 FYNNEI. The CDR3 sequence is 13 residues long. The CDR3 DNA reads as TGTGCCAGGGGGGACAGGGGAAATGAAAAACTGTTTTTT. It yields the protein CARGDRGNEKLFF.

This chain connects TRBV7-2 to TRBJ1-5; D gene unclear. Trimming removed 5 bases from V and 3 bases from J, with 11 bases in between. This CDR3 is built from 14 residues. Germline V gene data show CDR1 as SGHTA and CDR2 as FQGNSA. For the CDR3, the DNA is TGTGCCAGCAGCCGGACGGGATTCAATCAGCCCCAGCATTTT. Its translation is CASSRTGFNQPQHF. Using reference TRBV7-2 and TRBJ1-5 for the parts outside the CDR3, the full variable domain is GAGVSQSPSNKVTEKGKDVELRCDPISGHTALYWYRQSLGQGLEFLIYFQGNSAPDKSGLPSDRFSAERTGGSVSTLTIQRTQQEDSAVYLCASSRTGFNQPQHFGDGTRLSIL.

J is TRBJ2-1 and V is TRBV15, with 8 nucleotides matching TRBD1. V gave up 5 bases and J gave up 4 bases; unmatched junction bases: 4. The germline gives CDR1 LNHNV, CDR2 YYDKDF (reference sequence). CDR3 length equals 14 residues. The CDR3 sequence: CATSAHRGYNEQFF. CDR3 sequence (DNA): TGTGCCACCAGCGCCCACAGGGGGTACAATGAGCAGTTCTTC.

The CDR3: CASSPSTGPYTQYF. The CDR3 DNA reads as TGTGCCAGCAGCCCCTCGACAGGGCCCTATACGCAGTATTTT. V gene TRBV27 combines with J gene TRBJ2-3; TRBD1 matches at 7 bases. In germline, CDR1 is MNHEY, CDR2 SMNVEV (reference sequence). With V trimmed by 6 bases and J by 7 bases, 10 bases remained unmatched. The CDR3 totals 14 residues.

The gene calls are TRBV11-2 and TRBJ2-7, with 10 bases that match TRBD1. The V gene's germline CDR1 is SGHAT and CDR2 FQNNGV. This CDR3 is 16 amino acids long. Losses at the gene ends were 5 bases for V and 1 base for J; bases not matched to a gene: 8. The CDR3 region has the DNA TGTGCCAGCAGCGTTGCAAGGGACAGGGGTTCCTACGAGCAGTACTTC. Protein: CASSVARDRGSYEQYF.

This chain joins TRBV10-3 and TRBJ2-7; 11 bases agree with TRBD2. Germline loops: CDR1 ENHRY, CDR2 SYGVKD. The CDR3 totals 14 residues. J lost 7 bases, V lost 8 bases, and 10 bases had no gene match. In nucleotides, the CDR3 is TGTGCCATCGGATCACTAGCGGGAGACGCGGAGCAGTACTTC. Encoded protein: CAIGSLAGDAEQYF.

The CDR3 region is CASSKNQGQGNEKLFF. CDR3 DNA: TGTGCCAGCTCAAAGAACCAGGGACAGGGGAATGAAAAACTGTTTTTT. This chain uses TRBV18 with TRBJ1-4, with 10 bases identical to TRBD1. Germline V gene lookup returns CDR1 KGHSH and CDR2 LQKENI. The CDR3 has 16 amino acids. V lost 5 bases and J lost 5; bases outside the gene matches: 8.

A single count supports this clone. The rearrangement links TRBV11-2 to TRBJ2-3; 7 nucleotides match TRBD2. The CDR3 loop spans 15 amino acids. Germline V gene sequence: CDR1 SGHAT, CDR2 FQNNGV. After removal of 6 bases from V and 0 bases from J, the junction contained 6 bases not matched to a gene. The CDR3 here is CASRFPGLSTDTQYF. The CDR3 bases are TGTGCCAGCAGGTTTCCGGGACTAAGCACAGATACGCAGTATTTT.

The V and J genes are TRBV5-4 and TRBJ1-2; a possible D gene is TRBD1 (5 bases). Trimming shortened V by 3 bases and J by 4 bases, and 16 bases separated the two germline ends. Germline V gene sequence: CDR1 SGHNT, CDR2 YYREEE (reference sequence). The CDR3 is 15 residues long. CDR3 sequence: CASSSAIRQSYGYTF. The CDR3 nucleotides read TGTGCCAGCAGCTCTGCTATTCGACAGAGCTATGGCTACACCTTC.

This chain connects TRBV10-3 to TRBJ2-1, with D possibly being TRBD2 (5 bases). Trimming left V 0 bases short and J 4 bases short, with 13 bases between. The length of the CDR3 is 16 residues. Germline V CDR1 and CDR2: ENHRY, SYGVKD. The CDR3: CAISESMAGSYNEQFF. In DNA form, the CDR3 reads TGTGCCATCAGTGAGTCGATGGCGGGCTCTTACAATGAGCAGTTCTTC.

Comment on this clone: The germline gene is not matched at one end of the junction; a read error may be the cause. The chain joins TRBV6-5 to TRBJ1-1, with unresolved D. The germline V gene has CDR1 MNHEY and CDR2 SVGAGI. The CDR3 covers 15 residues. This CDR3 is CASSYSTGMNTEAFF. The CDR3 DNA reads as TGTGCCAGCAGCTACTCGACCGGGATGAACACTGAAGCTTTCTTT.

V usage is TRBV15 and J usage is TRBJ2-1, with TRBD2 matching over 7 bases. Germline CDR1 is LNHNV and CDR2 is YYDKDF (reference sequence). Trimming cost V 0 bases and J 6 bases; bases outside gene matches: 5. This CDR3 is 15 amino acids long. CDR3 coding DNA: TGTGCCACCAGCAGAGATGTGGCTAGCGGCAATGAGCAGTTCTTC. Translation gives CATSRDVASGNEQFF.

By sample share, this clone is medium-sized (0.01 to 0.1%). The CDR3 here is CASTLGQGHSPLHF. CDR3 DNA sequence: TGTGCCAGCACCCTGGGGCAGGGCCATTCACCCCTCCACTTT. The chain uses TRBV28 and TRBJ1-6, with a tentative D call TRBD1 (5 bases). The V gene lost 7 bases and the J gene lost 8 bases, with 15 bases spanning the gap. Germline values: CDR1 MDHEN, CDR2 SYDVKM. This CDR3 contains 14 residues.

This clone was seen only once. The chain carries TRBV29-1 and TRBJ1-1, with TRBD1 matching over 8 bases. Germline CDR1 SQVTM, CDR2 ANQGSEA. CDR3 length: 14 residues. Germline trimming cut 6 bases from V and 0 bases from J; bases unmatched to any gene: 6. CDR3 bases: TGCAGCGTCCTGACAGGGGCTCTGAACACTGAAGCTTTCTTT. Protein: CSVLTGALNTEAFF.

The V and J genes are TRBV28 and TRBJ1-2; 7 bases line up with TRBD1. Germline V gene sequence: CDR1 MDHEN, CDR2 SYDVKM. The CDR3 covers 13 residues. V trimming: 4 bases; J trimming: 5 bases; junction bases outside the gene matches: 4. CDR3 sequence: CASSSGRGYGYTF. The CDR3 DNA sequence: TGTGCCAGCAGTTCGGGCAGGGGGTATGGCTACACCTTC.

The rearrangement uses TRBV27 and TRBJ2-7; 9 nucleotides agree with TRBD1. The CDR3 loop spans 16 amino acids. Trimming cost V 4 bases and J 0 bases; bases outside gene matches: 7. Germline V gene data show CDR1 as MNHEY and CDR2 as SMNVEV (reference sequence). The CDR3 DNA follows: TGTGCCAGCAGTTCAGAGACAGGGGGTTCCTCCTACGAGCAGTACTTC. It is translated as CASSSETGGSSYEQYF.

J is TRBJ2-3 and V is TRBV19; D may be TRBD1 (7 bases). Trimming shortened V by 5 bases and J by 5 bases, and 14 bases separated the two germline ends. The CDR3 is made up of 14 amino acids. CDR1 and CDR2 (germline): LNHDA, SQIVND (reference sequence). The CDR3 spells CASSLWRGQDTQYF. The CDR3 nucleotides are TGTGCCAGTAGTCTGTGGAGGGGGCAAGATACGCAGTATTTT.

Regarding this clone: The junction shows a germline mismatch at one end, possibly a read error. V gene TRBV29-1 combines with J gene TRBJ2-1; TRBD2 is a possible D gene (5 bases). The germline gives CDR1 SQVTM, CDR2 ANQGSEA. The CDR3 runs 10 residues. The CDR3 here is CSVEGLQRLF. CDR3 nucleotides: TGCAGCGTTGAAGGGCTCCAGCGGCTCTTC.

The rearrangement uses TRBV27 and TRBJ1-1; 10 positions match TRBD1. Unmatched junction bases numbered 8, after V lost 4 bases and J lost 6 bases. Germline V gives CDR1 MNHEY, CDR2 SMNVEV (reference sequence). The CDR3 consists of 15 residues. CDR3 residues: CASSSWGGQGSEAFF. The CDR3 DNA follows: TGTGCCAGCAGTTCGTGGGGGGGACAGGGGTCTGAAGCTTTCTTT.

The V gene is TRBV24-1, the J gene TRBJ1-1; D is undetermined. The germline V gene has CDR1 KGHDR and CDR2 SFDVKD. CDR3 length: 17 residues. V dropped 5 bases and J dropped 0 bases, with 18 bases sitting between them. This CDR3 is CATSVIWNGQMNTEAFF. The CDR3 region has the DNA TGTGCCACCAGTGTCATTTGGAATGGGCAAATGAACACTGAAGCTTTCTTT.

As for this clone: At one of its ends the junction is not consistent with the germline gene, which may arise from a read error. The chain recombines TRBV12-5 with TRBJ1-5, with 7 bases lining up with TRBD1. Germline CDR1 LGHNT, CDR2 FRNRAP. The CDR3 runs to 14 residues. CDR3: CASGFGGGKQPQHF. In DNA form, the CDR3 reads TGTGCTAGTGGTTTTGGAGGGGGCAAGCAGCCCCAGCATTTT.

The chain has TRBV12-3 or TRBV12-4 and TRBJ2-3, with 7 positions matching TRBD2. The CDR3 has 12 amino acids. V was pared by 8 bases and J by 8 bases, with 7 bases of the junction left unmatched. This chain's CDR3 is CASAGGSLTQYF. In DNA form, the CDR3 reads TGTGCCAGCGCCGGGGGGTCACTTACGCAGTATTTT.